A selection of T cell receptor beta chains follows, all from one sample in a study of blood T cells in healthy people across ages. TCRdb redid the calling of the 5' RACE reads with MiXCR, one entry per CDR3 protein. This sample has roughly 1.7 million distinct CDR3 sequences, with 30% to 40% found just once. Sequenced input: blood. The receptors here all came from a woman between 25 and 40 years old in good health. Both conserved end residues are part of each CDR3. Fields, in order: D gene, J gene, clone size, V gene, CDR3 DNA, CDR3 protein. The D gene is left open where the match is weak. A row's size may be missing; if present it is once, few, many or a size class.

d_gene: TRBD2; j_gene: TRBJ2-7; abundance: few; v_gene: TRBV4-2; CDR3nt: TGTGCCAGCAGCCAAGCAGCGGGGGTCTCCTACGAGCAGTACTTC; CDR3aa: CASSQAAGVSYEQYF
d_gene: .; j_gene: TRBJ2-7; abundance: many; v_gene: TRBV19; CDR3nt: TGTGCCAGTAGTGAGCAGTGGAGGATCCACGAGCAGTACTTC; CDR3aa: CASSEQWRIHEQYF
d_gene: .; j_gene: TRBJ2-7; abundance: many; v_gene: TRBV7-9; CDR3nt: TGTGCCAGCAGCTTAGGCCCCAGCGAGCAGTACTTC; CDR3aa: CASSLGPSEQYF
d_gene: TRBD2; j_gene: TRBJ2-5; abundance: few; v_gene: TRBV9; CDR3nt: TGTGCCAGCAGCGTCTCCATAGGACTAGCGGGAAGGTTGGAGACCCAGTACTTC; CDR3aa: CASSVSIGLAGRLETQYF
d_gene: .; j_gene: TRBJ2-7; abundance: many; v_gene: TRBV6-6; CDR3nt: TGTGCCAGCAGCCCAATCCCCGGCGAGCAGTACTTC; CDR3aa: CASSPIPGEQYF
d_gene: .; j_gene: TRBJ1-2; abundance: .; v_gene: TRBV29-1; CDR3nt: TGCAGCGTGGAGGGCCCACTTGCTAACTATGGCTACACCTTC; CDR3aa: CSVEGPLANYGYTF
d_gene: .; j_gene: TRBJ1-6; abundance: .; v_gene: TRBV5-8; CDR3nt: TGTGCCAGCAGCTTGGAGTCAGAGAATTCACCCCTCCACTTT; CDR3aa: CASSLESENSPLHF
d_gene: TRBD1; j_gene: TRBJ1-5; abundance: .; v_gene: TRBV27; CDR3nt: TGTGCCAGCAGTCCGAGGGGGCTTCTTCCCAATCAGCCCCAGCATTTT; CDR3aa: CASSPRGLLPNQPQHF
d_gene: TRBD2; j_gene: TRBJ2-3; abundance: .; v_gene: TRBV20-1; CDR3nt: TGCAGTGCGCCCGGGACTAGCGGGACTAGCACAGATACGCAGTATTTT; CDR3aa: CSAPGTSGTSTDTQYF
d_gene: .; j_gene: TRBJ2-7; abundance: .; v_gene: TRBV28; CDR3nt: TGTGCCAGCGGCCACGAGGGCTCGTCCCCTAATCAAGGAGGGCAGTACTTC; CDR3aa: CASGHEGSSPNQGGQYF
d_gene: TRBD1; j_gene: TRBJ1-2; abundance: .; v_gene: TRBV20-1; CDR3nt: TGCAGTGGGCTCCTAGGGGGCCCACTTTATGGCTACACCTTC; CDR3aa: CSGLLGGPLYGYTF
d_gene: .; j_gene: TRBJ2-1; abundance: .; v_gene: TRBV20-1; CDR3nt: TGCAGTGCTAGAGATCACATTAACCTCCCTGGGGGTGAGCAGTTCTTC; CDR3aa: CSARDHINLPGGEQFF
d_gene: TRBD2; j_gene: TRBJ2-1; abundance: few; v_gene: TRBV27; CDR3nt: TGTGCCAGCGCCCACGGGACTAGCGGATACAATGAGCAGTTCTTC; CDR3aa: CASAHGTSGYNEQFF
d_gene: .; j_gene: TRBJ2-7; abundance: few; v_gene: TRBV10-3; CDR3nt: TGTGCCATCAGCTTGGCGGGGCAAGAGCAGTACTTC; CDR3aa: CAISLAGQEQYF
d_gene: .; j_gene: TRBJ2-5; abundance: once; v_gene: TRBV5-1; CDR3nt: TGCGCCGGCAGCTACCTGGACCTTCGTCCCCCAGAGACCCAGTACTTC; CDR3aa: CAGSYLDLRPPETQYF
d_gene: TRBD1; j_gene: TRBJ1-2; abundance: few; v_gene: TRBV27; CDR3nt: TGTGCCAGCAGAGGACAGGGGGGTCGCTATGGCTACACCTTC; CDR3aa: CASRGQGGRYGYTF
d_gene: TRBD2; j_gene: TRBJ2-7; abundance: .; v_gene: TRBV6-5; CDR3nt: TGTGCCAGCAGATCGAGCGGGGAAGGTTACGAGCAGTACTTC; CDR3aa: CASRSSGEGYEQYF
d_gene: TRBD2; j_gene: TRBJ2-3; abundance: few; v_gene: TRBV7-3; CDR3nt: TGTGCCAGCAGCCCCCTAGCGGGGGGGCATATAGATACGCAGTATTTT; CDR3aa: CASSPLAGGHIDTQYF
d_gene: TRBD2; j_gene: TRBJ2-7; abundance: .; v_gene: TRBV27; CDR3nt: TGTGCCAGCAGTTTATCTGGGACTAGCGGGGGCCCATTAAGCCACGAGCAGTACTTC; CDR3aa: CASSLSGTSGGPLSHEQYF
d_gene: .; j_gene: TRBJ1-5; abundance: .; v_gene: TRBV20-1; CDR3nt: TGCAGTGCTACCTTACGACAGAGCAATCAGCCCCAGCATTTT; CDR3aa: CSATLRQSNQPQHF
d_gene: TRBD1; j_gene: TRBJ1-5; abundance: .; v_gene: TRBV20-1; CDR3nt: TGCAGTGCTCCAGGGCAGGGACAGGGCAATCAGCCCCAGCATTTT; CDR3aa: CSAPGQGQGNQPQHF
d_gene: .; j_gene: TRBJ1-1; abundance: .; v_gene: TRBV20-1; CDR3nt: TGCAGTGCTAGCCTAGTGATAGCTAACACTGAAGCTTTCTTT; CDR3aa: CSASLVIANTEAFF
d_gene: TRBD2; j_gene: TRBJ2-1; abundance: .; v_gene: TRBV7-9; CDR3nt: TGTGCCAGCAGACTAGCGGAAGGCAATGAGCAGTTCTTC; CDR3aa: CASRLAEGNEQFF
d_gene: .; j_gene: TRBJ1-2; abundance: .; v_gene: TRBV2; CDR3nt: TGTGCCAGCAGGCGGGGGGGATTCTCGACCTATGGCTACACCTTC; CDR3aa: CASRRGGFSTYGYTF
d_gene: .; j_gene: TRBJ2-1; abundance: many; v_gene: TRBV7-2; CDR3nt: TGTGCCAGCAGCTCCGGGGGAGCTTTCAATGAGCAGTTCTTC; CDR3aa: CASSSGGAFNEQFF
d_gene: .; j_gene: TRBJ2-3; abundance: .; v_gene: TRBV5-1; CDR3nt: TGCGCCAGCAGCTTGGCGGGAGTTAGTCCAGATACGCAGTATTTT; CDR3aa: CASSLAGVSPDTQYF